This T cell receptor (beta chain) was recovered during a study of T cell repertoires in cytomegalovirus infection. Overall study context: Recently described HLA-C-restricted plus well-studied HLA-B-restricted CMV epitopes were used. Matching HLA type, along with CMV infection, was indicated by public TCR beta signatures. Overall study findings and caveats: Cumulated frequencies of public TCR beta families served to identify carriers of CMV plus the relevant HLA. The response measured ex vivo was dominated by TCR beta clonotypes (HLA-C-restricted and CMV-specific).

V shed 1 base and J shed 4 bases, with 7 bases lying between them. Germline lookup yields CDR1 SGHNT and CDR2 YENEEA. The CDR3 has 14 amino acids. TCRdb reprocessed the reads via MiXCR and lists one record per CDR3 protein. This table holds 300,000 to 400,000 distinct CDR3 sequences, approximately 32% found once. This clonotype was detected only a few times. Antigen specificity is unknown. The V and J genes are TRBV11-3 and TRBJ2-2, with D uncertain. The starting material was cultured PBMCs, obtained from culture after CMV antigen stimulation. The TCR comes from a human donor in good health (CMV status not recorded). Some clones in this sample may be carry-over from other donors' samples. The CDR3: CASSLVASTGELFF. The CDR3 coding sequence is TGTGCCAGCAGCTTAGTGGCCAGCACCGGGGAGCTGTTTTTT.